Given below is one T cell receptor (beta chain) in context. This entry belongs to a study of T cell changes during pregnancy in multiple sclerosis. TCRdb keeps only in-frame clones here, not all; method: immunoSEQ multiplex PCR. The repertoire holds 55,000 to 65,000 clones, with about 94% as singletons. Trimming cost V 4 bases and J 3 bases; bases outside gene matches: 2. This CDR3 has 13 amino acids. Germline-derived CDR1 and CDR2 are SEHNR and FQNEAQ (reference sequence). The rearrangement uses TRBV7-9 and TRBJ1-1, with 7 bases lining up with TRBD1. This specimen consisted of CD8+ T cells from peripheral blood mononuclear cells, obtained in the third trimester of pregnancy. The receptor's source is a female donor with multiple sclerosis, enrolled in a pregnancy study. The CDR3, as DNA: TGTGCCAGCAGCTGGACAGGTGACACTGAAGCTTTCTTT. Its translation is CASSWTGDTEAFF.